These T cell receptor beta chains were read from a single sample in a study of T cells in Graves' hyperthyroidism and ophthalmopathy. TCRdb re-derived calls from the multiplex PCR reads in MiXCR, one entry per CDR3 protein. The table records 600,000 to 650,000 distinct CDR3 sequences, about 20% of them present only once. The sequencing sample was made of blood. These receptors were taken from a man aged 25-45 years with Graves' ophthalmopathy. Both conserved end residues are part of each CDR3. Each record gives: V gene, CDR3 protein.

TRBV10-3	CAISESRGLGAFF
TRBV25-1	CASSENLGQLNTEAFF
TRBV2	CASSMATGELFF
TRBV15	CATSRLLAGGPNEQFF
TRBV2	CASRTGGVETQYF
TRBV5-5	CASSQLFDGKETQYF
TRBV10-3	CAIRRSGGTDTQYF
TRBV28	CASSLSPRTGGTEAFF
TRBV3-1	CASSHPSGSYEQFF
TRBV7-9	CASSSRGGSEQYF
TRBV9	CASSVGVSGNYNEQFF
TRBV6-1	CASSPRSAVTYEQYF
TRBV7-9	CASSLVGAGLAATDTQYF
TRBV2	CASSSPRGGGTPRDEQFF
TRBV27	CASSSSGIQPQHF
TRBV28	CASSRGGTYSNQPQHF
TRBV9	CASSTPGEAFF